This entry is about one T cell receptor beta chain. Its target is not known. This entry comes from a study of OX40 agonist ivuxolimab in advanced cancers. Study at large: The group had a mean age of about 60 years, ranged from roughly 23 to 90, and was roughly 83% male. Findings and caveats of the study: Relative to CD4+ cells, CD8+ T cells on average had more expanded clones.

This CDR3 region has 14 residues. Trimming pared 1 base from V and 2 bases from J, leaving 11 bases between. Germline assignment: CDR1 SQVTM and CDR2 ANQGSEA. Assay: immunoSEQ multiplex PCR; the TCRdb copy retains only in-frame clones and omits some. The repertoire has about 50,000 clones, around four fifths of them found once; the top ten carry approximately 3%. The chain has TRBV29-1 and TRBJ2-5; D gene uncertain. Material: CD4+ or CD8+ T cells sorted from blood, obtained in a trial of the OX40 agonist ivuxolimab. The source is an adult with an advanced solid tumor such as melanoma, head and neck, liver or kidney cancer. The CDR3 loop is CSVEVWAEQETQYF. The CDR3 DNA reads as TGCAGCGTTGAAGTATGGGCGGAGCAAGAGACCCAGTACTTC.